This T cell receptor beta chain was obtained from a study of identical twins. Study results and limitations: Beta out-of-frame sequences showed weaker excess twin sharing. For zero-insertion analyses, partial confounding could come from invariant MAIT and iNKT cells.

This clonotype showed up just a few times. The antigen is unknown. Healthy Caucasians alone served as donors. V dropped 6 bases and J dropped 5 bases, with 13 bases sitting between them. Germline CDR1 is MNHEY and CDR2 is SMNVEV (reference sequence). This CDR3 spans 13 amino acids. TCRdb used MiXCR to reprocess the 5' RACE reads, holding one entry per CDR3 protein. The sample has 200,000 to 250,000 distinct CDR3 sequences, 6.5% seen once. These same data were also listed under a study on T cells expressing NK-cell markers.

This clonotype originated in a woman aged 18-35 years in good health. This rearrangement joins TRBV27 to TRBJ1-1, with a possible D match to TRBD1 (6 bases). Material for sequencing was CD8+ T cells sorted from blood. In DNA form, the CDR3 reads TGTGCCAGCAGGGGGGCCGACGTGACTGAAGCTTTCTTT. Translated: CASRGADVTEAFF.